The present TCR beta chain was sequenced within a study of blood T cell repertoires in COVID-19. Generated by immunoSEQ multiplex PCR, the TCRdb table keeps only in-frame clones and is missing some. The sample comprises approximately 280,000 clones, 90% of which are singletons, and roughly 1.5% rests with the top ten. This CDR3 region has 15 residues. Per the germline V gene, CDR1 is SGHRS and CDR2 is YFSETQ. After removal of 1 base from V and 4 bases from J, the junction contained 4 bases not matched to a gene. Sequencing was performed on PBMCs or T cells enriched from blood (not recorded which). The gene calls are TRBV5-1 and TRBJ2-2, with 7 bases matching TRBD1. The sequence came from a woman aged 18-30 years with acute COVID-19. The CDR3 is CASSLLGQSTGELFF. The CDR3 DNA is TGCGCCAGCAGCTTGTTGGGACAGAGCACCGGGGAGCTGTTTTTT.